What follows are 16 T cell receptor beta chains derived from one specimen sequenced in a study of blood T cell repertoires in COVID-19. Generated by immunoSEQ multiplex PCR, the TCRdb table keeps only in-frame clones and is missing some. The table includes 25,000 or so clones, 80% to 90% detected once. Source material: peripheral blood. Source of these receptors: a human donor in a cohort sampled during active COVID-19.

The rearrangement joins TRBV5-1 to TRBJ2-7; TRBD1 matches 8 bases. The germline gives CDR1 SGHRS, CDR2 YFSETQ. The CDR3 is made up of 17 amino acids. V lost 5 bases, J lost 7 bases, and 20 bases stayed unmatched. CDR3 bases: TGCGCCAGCAGGCCCGGACAGGGCTCCTCTCGCTACTCGGAGCAGTACTTC. This encodes CASRPGQGSSRYSEQYF.

CDR3 region: CSASSQGARGYTF. DNA for the CDR3: TGCAGTGCTAGTAGCCAGGGGGCGCGAGGCTACACCTTC. The V gene is TRBV20-1, the J gene TRBJ1-2; TRBD1 matches at 8 bases. The CDR3 length is 13 residues. Per germline, CDR1 DFQATT and CDR2 SNEGSKA (reference sequence). V gave up 3 bases and J gave up 8 bases; unmatched junction bases: 8.

This chain uses TRBV30 with TRBJ1-4, with D uncertain. The CDR3 loop spans 13 amino acids. V lost 1 base and J 6 bases, leaving 9 bases between the germline ends. Germline lookup yields CDR1 GTSNPN and CDR2 SVGIG (reference sequence). CDR3 nucleotide sequence: TGTGCCTGGAGTGCGCCAGGTTATGAAAAACTGTTTTTT. It is translated as CAWSAPGYEKLFF.

The chain has TRBV7-9 and TRBJ1-3, with D possibly matching TRBD1 (6 bases). V was cut by 4 bases and J by 4 bases, with 17 bases left in between. Looked up from germline, CDR1 is SEHNR and CDR2 is FQNEAQ (reference sequence). The CDR3 is 16 residues long. Here the CDR3 DNA reads TGTGCCAGCAGCTCCATCCTGGGGGGGGGCGGAAACACCATATATTTT. Translated: CASSSILGGGGNTIYF.

The chain couples TRBV7-9 to TRBJ2-5; D might be TRBD2 (6 bases). From germline, CDR1 is SEHNR and CDR2 FQNEAQ (reference sequence). The CDR3 has 13 amino acids. With 3 bases removed from V and 7 bases from J, the gap between germline ends came to 12 bases. The CDR3 DNA reads as TGTGCCAGCAGCTTGCGCGGGAACTGGACCCAGTACTTC. Translated, it gives CASSLRGNWTQYF.

The V call is TRBV19, the J call TRBJ2-5, with 9 positions matching TRBD1. This CDR3 has 14 residues. Germline V gene lookup returns CDR1 LNHDA and CDR2 SQIVND (reference sequence). Trimming cost V 5 bases and J 3 bases; bases outside gene matches: 4. The CDR3: CASSSRTGEETQYF. CDR3 DNA: TGTGCCAGTAGTTCAAGGACAGGGGAAGAGACCCAGTACTTC.

The V gene is TRBV5-4, the J gene TRBJ2-7; possibly TRBD2 for D (6 bases). This CDR3 is built from 15 residues. Germline CDR1 reads SGHNT; CDR2 reads YYREEE (reference sequence). Trimming removed 4 bases from V and 2 bases from J, with 16 bases in between. CDR3: CASSPTAGSPYEQYF. The DNA for the CDR3 is TGTGCCAGCAGCCCTACGGCGGGGTCCCCCTACGAGCAGTACTTC.

The genes are TRBV28 and TRBJ1-2, with D possibly being TRBD1 (5 bases). Trimming took off 4 bases at V and 8 bases at J, with 11 bases between the two ends. The length of the CDR3 is 12 residues. Germline V gene lookup returns CDR1 MDHEN and CDR2 SYDVKM. The CDR3 here is CASSSPRGGYTF. Written as DNA, the CDR3 is TGTGCCAGCAGTTCTCCTAGGGGCGGCTACACCTTC.

This chain joins TRBV27 and TRBJ2-1, with 8 bases matching TRBD1. V shed 6 bases, J shed 3 bases, and the junction held 7 bases outside the gene matches. The CDR3 loop spans 15 amino acids. Germline CDR1 MNHEY, CDR2 SMNVEV (reference sequence). The CDR3 region has the DNA TGTGCCAGCAGGGAACTGGACAGGGACTACAATGAGCAGTTCTTC. It codes for CASRELDRDYNEQFF.

The V gene is TRBV18, the J gene TRBJ2-1, with D unclear. Trimming took off 0 bases at V and 6 bases at J, with 12 bases between the two ends. Germline V gene data show CDR1 as KGHSH and CDR2 as LQKENI. This CDR3 contains 15 residues. DNA of the CDR3: TGTGCCAGCTCACCACCGTTTTCACGGAGCAATGAGCAGTTCTTC. It specifies CASSPPFSRSNEQFF.

The V call is TRBV6-4, the J call TRBJ2-3; 13 positions agree with TRBD2. V dropped 3 bases and J dropped 2; count of bases not matched to a gene: 2. The germline V gene has CDR1 MRHNA and CDR2 SNTAGT. The CDR3 extends over 16 amino acids. The CDR3 nucleotides read TGTGCCAGCAGTGAGACTAGCGGGGGGATCACAGATACGCAGTATTTT. Translating it yields CASSETSGGITDTQYF.

This clone came up a few times. The chain recombines TRBV13 with TRBJ1-5; 12 bases map to TRBD1. V trimming: 0 bases; J trimming: 6 bases; junction bases outside the gene matches: 3. Germline V gene sequence: CDR1 PRHDT, CDR2 FYEKMQ (reference sequence). This CDR3 spans 16 amino acids. DNA for the CDR3: TGTGCCAGCAGCTTAGGGGGACAGGGGGCGGCTCAGCCCCAGCATTTT. It codes for CASSLGGQGAAQPQHF. Full variable domain (remainder filled in from reference TRBV13 and TRBJ1-5): AAGVIQSPRHLIKEKRETATLKCYPIPRHDTVYWYQQGPGQDPQFLISFYEKMQSDKGSIPDRFSAQQFSDYHSELNMSSLELGDSALYFCASSLGGQGAAQPQHFGDGTRLSIL.

This rearrangement joins TRBV19 to TRBJ1-1; D is unclear. The germline V gene has CDR1 LNHDA and CDR2 SQIVND (reference sequence). The CDR3 sequence is 13 residues long. The ends were cut back, 7 bases at V and 0 bases at J, with 9 bases in the middle. As DNA, the CDR3 is TGTGCCAGTAAGGAGTCTATGAACACTGAAGCTTTCTTT. The encoded protein is CASKESMNTEAFF.

The chain recombines TRBV5-1 with TRBJ2-5; 12 bases agree with TRBD2. This CDR3 has 15 residues. With V trimmed by 1 base and J by 3 bases, 1 base remained unmatched. CDR1 is SGHRS, CDR2 YFSETQ, per germline. The CDR3 here is CASSLRLAGEETQYF. The CDR3 DNA reads TGCGCCAGCAGCTTGAGACTAGCGGGGGAAGAGACCCAGTACTTC.

This clone has only a few counts. The gene calls are TRBV30 and TRBJ1-2, with D maybe TRBD1 (5 bases). V shed 5 bases and J shed 5 bases, with 9 bases lying between them. The CDR3 extends over 11 amino acids. Germline values: CDR1 GTSNPN, CDR2 SVGIG (reference sequence). CDR3 sequence reads: CAWGRDYGYTF. The CDR3 DNA reads TGTGCCTGGGGCAGGGATTATGGCTACACCTTC.

This chain uses TRBV6-6 with TRBJ1-2; 7 nucleotides align to TRBD1. CDR3 length equals 13 residues. Looked up from germline, CDR1 is MNHNY and CDR2 is SVGAGI (reference sequence). The V and J ends lost 6 bases and 2 bases, in that order; junction bases with no gene match: 3. CDR3 region: CASSEQGNYGYTF. In nucleotides, the CDR3 is TGTGCCAGCAGCGAACAGGGGAACTATGGCTACACCTTC.